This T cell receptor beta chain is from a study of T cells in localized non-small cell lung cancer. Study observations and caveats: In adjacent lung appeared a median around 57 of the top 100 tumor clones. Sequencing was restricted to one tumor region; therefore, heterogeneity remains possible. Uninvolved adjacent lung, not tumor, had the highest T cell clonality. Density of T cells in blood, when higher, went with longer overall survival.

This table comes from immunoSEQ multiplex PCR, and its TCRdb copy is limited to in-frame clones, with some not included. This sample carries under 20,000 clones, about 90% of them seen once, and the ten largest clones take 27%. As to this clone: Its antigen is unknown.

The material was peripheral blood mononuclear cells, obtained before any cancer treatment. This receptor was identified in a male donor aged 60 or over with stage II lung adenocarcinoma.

The CDR3 protein is CASSHSGTGANEQFF. Written as DNA, the CDR3 is TGTGCCAGCAGCCACTCCGGGACAGGGGCCAATGAGCAGTTCTTC. The chain couples TRBV11-2 to TRBJ2-1, with 10 bases lining up with TRBD1. CDR3 length: 15 amino acids. The germline CDR1 and CDR2 sequences are SGHAT and FQNNGV. Trimming at V came to 5 bases and at J to 6 bases, leaving 7 bases not matched to a gene.